This section outlines one T cell receptor (beta chain) sequence together with its context. As yet, its antigen is unknown. The sample comes from a study of cytomegalovirus exposure and HLA in healthy donors. Overall study results and limits: A later analysis showed that HLA-associated TCR beta chains had undergone more clonal expansion than equally common others. Reportedly, diagnosis of cytomegalovirus status by the classifier showed high specificity and sensitivity. As a later analysis revealed, most CMV-associated TCR beta chains appeared HLA-restricted.

Germline V gives CDR1 SGDLS, CDR2 YYNGEE. V was cut by 0 bases and J by 2 bases, with 9 bases left in between. The CDR3 is made up of 15 amino acids. Primers: 60 Vbeta forward and 13 Jbeta reverse. Original handling: Unique TCR beta chains numbered 80 million to 95 million in a later analysis, with around 11 million shared. Sequenced by immunoSEQ multiplex PCR; TCRdb stores in-frame clones only, minus some. The DNA gave D and trimming, while V, J and clone size come from that table. Of roughly 200,000 clones in the sample, 79% are singletons; the top ten hold approximately 0.69%. The sequencing sample was made of PBMCs. The chain joins TRBV9 to TRBJ2-1; possible D gene TRBD2, 6 bases. This TCR came from a woman aged 40 to 49 in good health and CMV-seronegative. CDR3 in amino acids: CASSVGGATYNEQFF. DNA for the CDR3: TGTGCCAGCAGCGTAGGCGGGGCTACCTACAATGAGCAGTTCTTC.